The rows below give T cell receptor beta chains drawn from one sample of a study of blood T cell repertoires in COVID-19. Repertoires were generated with immunoSEQ multiplex PCR, while TCRdb's copy carries only in-frame clones and drops some. The sample has fewer than 90,000 clones; 80% to 90% are singletons. Sequencing input: peripheral blood. The receptors originated from a woman of 80 years or more with active COVID-19. Both conserved end residues are part of each CDR3. D genes are given only for firm matches. Clone sizes are given selectively: once, few, many, or a class where the clone is expanded.

J | size | V | length | D | DNA | CDR3
TRBJ2-2 | - | TRBV29-1 | 14 | TRBD2 | TGCAGCGTTTCCAGGACTAGCGGGGGCGGGGAGCTGTTTTTT | CSVSRTSGGGELFF
TRBJ2-1 | once | TRBV9 | 15 | TRBD2 | TGTGCCAGCAGCGTATCTAGCGGGAGGGAGAATGAGCAGTTCTTC | CASSVSSGRENEQFF
TRBJ2-7 | - | TRBV6-5 | 13 | - | TGTGCCATCTTAGATCCGGGAACCTACGAGCAGTACTTC | CAILDPGTYEQYF
TRBJ1-1 | - | TRBV18 | 11 | TRBD1 | TGTGCCAGTACAGGGGAAGCTGAAGCTTTCTTT | CASTGEAEAFF
TRBJ2-7 | - | TRBV4-3 | 15 | - | TGCGCCAGCAGCCGAGGGGCTAGCGCTACCTACGAGCAGTACTTC | CASSRGASATYEQYF
TRBJ2-1 | - | TRBV27 | 14 | - | TGTGCCAGCAGAAGACAGAGCTCCTACAATGAGCAGTTCTTC | CASRRQSSYNEQFF
TRBJ2-7 | - | TRBV2 | 15 | TRBD1 | TGTGCCAGCAGTGAAAACAGGGGCGCATTTTACGAGCAGTACTTC | CASSENRGAFYEQYF
TRBJ1-5 | once | TRBV19 | 15 | TRBD1 | TGTGCCAGTAGTACCTACAGGGGGGAAGGTCAGCCCCAGCATTTT | CASSTYRGEGQPQHF
TRBJ2-1 | - | TRBV6-6 | 11 | - | TGTGCCAGCCAGGAGGACAATGAGCAGTTCTTC | CASQEDNEQFF
TRBJ2-1 | - | TRBV30 | 12 | - | TGTGCCTGGAGTGTAGGGGTAGATGAGCAGTTCTTC | CAWSVGVDEQFF
TRBJ1-6 | once | TRBV15 | 19 | - | TGTGCCACCAGCAGAAAAAGGGCCGGACAGAGCTCCTATAATTCACCCCTCCACTTT | CATSRKRAGQSSYNSPLHF
TRBJ2-7 | - | TRBV28 | 13 | - | TGTGCCAGCAGTCAAAACTCACCCTACGAGCAGTACTTC | CASSQNSPYEQYF
TRBJ2-2 | - | TRBV5-1 | 18 | - | TGCGCCAGCAGCTTAAACGGATTGACAGGCGCTAACACCGGGGAGCTGTTTTTT | CASSLNGLTGANTGELFF
TRBJ1-5 | - | TRBV3-1/TRBV3-2 | 13 | - | TGTGCCAGCAGCCAGGGAGATAATCAGCCCCAGCATTTT | CASSQGDNQPQHF
TRBJ2-7 | - | TRBV14 | 14 | TRBD2 | TGTGCCAGCAGCCAGGGGAGCGGGAGCTACGAGCAGTACTTC | CASSQGSGSYEQYF
TRBJ2-7 | - | TRBV10-3 | 14 | - | TGTGCCATCATGACCGACCGGAGCTCCTACGAGCAGTACTTC | CAIMTDRSSYEQYF
TRBJ2-1 | - | TRBV27 | 14 | - | TGTGCCAGCCGACGGGGAAGCCGGGGGAATGAGCAGTTCTTC | CASRRGSRGNEQFF
TRBJ1-1 | once | TRBV20-1 | 11 | - | TGCAGTGCTAGGGGCTTTTCTGAAGCTTTCTTT | CSARGFSEAFF
TRBJ1-2 | - | TRBV6-5 | 14 | - | TGTGCCAGCAGTTACTCCGGCAGGGCCTATGGCTACACCTTC | CASSYSGRAYGYTF
TRBJ1-2 | - | TRBV29-1 | 13 | - | TGCAGCGGAACGTCCGGTTCGGGCTATGGCTACACCTTC | CSGTSGSGYGYTF
TRBJ2-5 | - | TRBV15 | 15 | TRBD2 | TGTGCCACCAGCTCCAGGACTAGCGGGGAAGAGACCCAGTACTTC | CATSSRTSGEETQYF
TRBJ2-3 | - | TRBV24-1 | 16 | - | TGTGCCACCAGTGATATGGTGGAGTCTAGCACAGATACGCAGTATTTT | CATSDMVESSTDTQYF
TRBJ2-7 | - | TRBV18 | 16 | - | TGTGCCAGCTCACCACAGAACATGCGGGTTTCCTACGAGCAGTACTTC | CASSPQNMRVSYEQYF
TRBJ2-4 | - | TRBV29-1 | 14 | - | TGCAGCGCTTCCCCGGTCGGAGCCAAAAACATTCAGTACTTC | CSASPVGAKNIQYF
TRBJ2-1 | - | TRBV19 | 16 | TRBD1 | TGTGCCAGTAGTATAAGCAGCGGACAGGGGGAGTCGAAGCAGTTCTTC | CASSISSGQGESKQFF
TRBJ1-6 | once | TRBV6-5 | 15 | - | TGTGCCAGCAGTACCTACGGGGCCTATAATTCACCCCTCCACTTT | CASSTYGAYNSPLHF
TRBJ2-1 | - | TRBV7-6 | 17 | - | TGTGCCAGCAGCTTAGCTCTCGCGGAGGGATGGGGCAATGAGCAGTTCTTC | CASSLALAEGWGNEQFF
TRBJ2-7 | - | TRBV7-2 | 12 | - | TGTGCCAGCAGCCGCTACCTTGACGAGCAGTACTTC | CASSRYLDEQYF
TRBJ2-3 | - | TRBV2 | 15 | - | TGTGCCAGCAGTTTCGGGGGAAGGGCAACCCATACGCAGTATTTT | CASSFGGRATHTQYF
TRBJ2-1 | - | TRBV4-2 | 17 | - | TGTGCCAGCAGCCAAGAGCCCGGGCAGGGGATATACAATGAGCAGTTCTTC | CASSQEPGQGIYNEQFF
TRBJ2-1 | - | TRBV7-2 | 16 | TRBD1 | TGTGCCAGCAGCACACCGGGACAGGGGGTAGTAGGGGAGCAGTTCTTC | CASSTPGQGVVGEQFF
TRBJ2-2 | - | TRBV3-1/TRBV3-2 | 15 | - | TGTGCCAGCAGCCGAGGGGGTACGCTGGGCGGGGAGCTGTTTTTT | CASSRGGTLGGELFF
TRBJ2-7 | - | TRBV13 | 19 | - | TGTGCCAGCAGCTCCACAGGGGGCCGTAGCGGGAGCCCCCGGTACGAGCAGTACTTC | CASSSTGGRSGSPRYEQYF
TRBJ2-3 | - | TRBV6-4 | 13 | - | TGTGCCAGCAGTGATGAGGGATCAGATACGCAGTATTTT | CASSDEGSDTQYF
TRBJ1-1 | - | TRBV6-4 | 14 | - | TGTGCCAGCAGTGACTGGGCAGGGAACACTGAAGCTTTCTTT | CASSDWAGNTEAFF
TRBJ2-7 | - | TRBV19 | 13 | - | TGTGCCAGTAGTAGCGGAAAGATTTACGAGCAGTACTTC | CASSSGKIYEQYF
TRBJ2-3 | - | TRBV2 | 13 | TRBD2 | TGTGCCAGCAGTGTCTACGGGAGGGATACGCAGTATTTT | CASSVYGRDTQYF
TRBJ2-1 | - | TRBV7-2 | 15 | - | TGTGCCAGCAGCTTACAGGGACACCTTCTCGATGAGCAGTTCTTC | CASSLQGHLLDEQFF
TRBJ2-2 | - | TRBV19 | 13 | - | TGTGCCAGTAGTCTCGGACAGATTGGGGAGCTGTTTTTT | CASSLGQIGELFF
TRBJ2-5 | once | TRBV6-2/TRBV6-3 | 14 | - | TGTGCCAGCAGTTACCTCGGGAGTGTGGAGACCCAGTACTTC | CASSYLGSVETQYF
TRBJ1-2 | few | TRBV28 | 12 | TRBD1 | TGTGCCAGTACTCCGGACAGGGGTGGCTACACCTTC | CASTPDRGGYTF
TRBJ2-3 | - | TRBV10-3 | 15 | TRBD2 | TGTGCCATCAGTGAGGGGCTAGCGGGAACAGATACGCAGTATTTT | CAISEGLAGTDTQYF
TRBJ2-3 | - | TRBV15 | 21 | TRBD2 | TGTGCCACCAGCAGAGAAGGACCCGGGACTAGCGGGAGAGGAGGGACAGATACGCAGTATTTT | CATSREGPGTSGRGGTDTQYF
TRBJ2-7 | once | TRBV20-1 | 14 | - | TGCAGTGCTAGTGTTCCGAGTAGCGCCTACGAGCAGTACTTC | CSASVPSSAYEQYF
TRBJ2-2 | - | TRBV18 | 16 | TRBD2 | TGTGCCAGCTCACGGTTTCCAGCGGGAGACGCCGGGGAGCTGTTTTTT | CASSRFPAGDAGELFF
TRBJ1-1 | - | TRBV19 | 15 | - | TGTGCCAGTAGTCCGCGGCTGGCTATGAACACTGAAGCTTTCTTT | CASSPRLAMNTEAFF
TRBJ2-1 | - | TRBV5-4 | 16 | - | TGTGCCAGCAGCTCACCTCGACAGGGGAGGGTTGGTGAGCAGTTCTTC | CASSSPRQGRVGEQFF
TRBJ2-1 | - | TRBV5-4 | 15 | - | TGTGCCACCGAAATGGGGGGAGCATTGTGGAATGAGCAGTTCTTC | CATEMGGALWNEQFF
TRBJ1-2 | - | TRBV6-2/TRBV6-3 | 16 | - | TGTGCCAGCAGCCCTCTCCGCCAGGGGCAATTCTATGGCTACACCTTC | CASSPLRQGQFYGYTF
TRBJ2-2 | - | TRBV2 | 14 | TRBD2 | TGTGCCAGCAGGAGCGGGAGGGCGTCTGGGGAGCTGTTTTTT | CASRSGRASGELFF
TRBJ1-2 | - | TRBV12-3/TRBV12-4 | 13 | TRBD1 | TGTGCCAGCAGTTTGACAGGGGTTCGGGGCTACACCTTC | CASSLTGVRGYTF
TRBJ1-1 | - | TRBV14 | 15 | TRBD1 | TGTGCCAGCAGCCAAGAGATGAGGACAGGGCCAGGGCCGGAGTTT | CASSQEMRTGPGPEF